One and the same sample provided the 12 T cell receptor beta chains below, sequenced in a study of cytomegalovirus exposure and HLA in healthy donors. PCR amplification relied on 60 Vbeta primers (plus 13 Jbeta primers). Some clones are missing from TCRdb's copy, which holds only in-frame ones; the method was immunoSEQ multiplex PCR. This sample has about 140,000 clones, with around 73% found just once. The sample comprised PBMCs. The receptors were gathered from a female donor in good health and CMV-seronegative.

DNA of the CDR3: TGTGCCAAACGCGGGGCAACGGATAATTCACCCCTCCACTTT. Translated: CAKRGATDNSPLHF. The rearrangement joins TRBV19 to TRBJ1-6, with TRBD1 as a possible D gene (5 bases). Looked up from germline, CDR1 is LNHDA and CDR2 is SQIVND (reference sequence). The ends were cut back, 10 bases at V and 5 bases at J, with 15 bases in the middle. This CDR3 is built from 14 residues.

The genes are TRBV28 and TRBJ1-4; 7 bases line up with TRBD1. CDR3 size: 13 residues. Germline V lookup: CDR1 MDHEN, CDR2 SYDVKM. V lost 8 bases to trimming and J lost 1 base; unmatched junction nucleotides: 1. CDR3 DNA sequence: TGTGCCAGCCGACAGGGAACTAATGAAAAACTGTTTTTT. Its protein is CASRQGTNEKLFF.

The chain links TRBV10-1 to TRBJ2-1; 14 positions agree with TRBD2. Germline assignment: CDR1 WNHNN and CDR2 SYGVQD (reference sequence). Trimming at V came to 5 bases and at J to 4 bases, leaving 10 bases not matched to a gene. The CDR3 sequence is 18 residues long. CDR3 DNA: TGCGCCAGCAGTCCCGGGACTAGCGGGAGTTTGGGATACAATGAGCAGTTCTTC. Translation: CASSPGTSGSLGYNEQFF.

V and J are TRBV29-1 and TRBJ2-3, with 9 bases identical to TRBD2. The trim removed 4 bases at V and 0 bases at J, leaving 8 bases unmatched. CDR1 and CDR2 from the germline V gene are SQVTM and ANQGSEA. This CDR3 region has 16 residues. The CDR3 here is CSVAIRLAASTDTQYF. The CDR3 DNA is TGCAGCGTTGCAATTAGACTAGCGGCTAGCACAGATACGCAGTATTTT.

This clone was counted only a few times. This sequence joins TRBV27 and TRBJ1-2; D may be TRBD1 (5 bases). CDR3 length: 15 amino acids. The V end lost 1 base, the J end lost 8 bases, and 17 bases lay between the germline ends. The germline V gene has CDR1 MNHEY and CDR2 SMNVEV (reference sequence). The CDR3 sequence is CASSLYRGVAGGYTF. For the CDR3, the DNA is TGTGCCAGCAGTTTATATCGGGGCGTTGCGGGAGGCTACACCTTC.

The chain carries TRBV11-2 and TRBJ2-3; a weak D match, TRBD1 (6 bases). V lost 1 base and J lost 3, with 17 bases in between. The germline CDR1 and CDR2 sequences are SGHAT and FQNNGV. The CDR3 covers 17 residues. The DNA for the CDR3 is TGTGCCAGCAGCTTAGGGAAACAGGGAGTTTCAACAGATACGCAGTATTTT. This encodes CASSLGKQGVSTDTQYF.

The gene calls are TRBV27 and TRBJ1-5, with 10 positions matching TRBD1. CDR3 length equals 17 residues. Per the germline V gene, CDR1 is MNHEY and CDR2 is SMNVEV (reference sequence). The V segment lost 3 bases and the J segment 4 bases; nucleotides outside the gene matches: 9. The DNA of the CDR3 is TGTGCCAGCAGTTTGTTCCCGGGACAGGGGTTGAATCAGCCCCAGCATTTT. Amino acid sequence: CASSLFPGQGLNQPQHF.

The chain is built from TRBV6-6 and TRBJ1-1, with unresolved D. The CDR3 extends over 16 amino acids. Germline V CDR1 and CDR2: MNHNY, SVGAGI (reference sequence). Trimming left V 6 bases short and J 2 bases short, with 19 bases between. The CDR3 DNA reads as TGTGCCAGCAGCTCAGCGCTCCGGGATAGAAACACTGAAGCTTTCTTT. The encoded protein is CASSSALRDRNTEAFF.

This clone was observed a handful of times. The chain recombines TRBV6-1 with TRBJ1-1; tentative D call: TRBD1 (5 bases). CDR3 size: 14 residues. Between the trimmed V and J ends, which lost 8 bases and 5 bases, there was a span of 18 bases. Germline-derived CDR1 and CDR2 are MNHNS and SASEGT. The CDR3 coding sequence is TGTGCCAGCCTCCATGTTGGGGCTGGGACTGAAGCTTTCTTT. This gives the protein CASLHVGAGTEAFF.

The V call is TRBV2, the J call TRBJ2-6; TRBD2 matches 9 bases. There are 18 residues in the CDR3. The V and J ends lost 2 bases and 0 bases, in that order; junction bases with no gene match: 5. Germline V gene lookup returns CDR1 SNHLY and CDR2 FYNNEI. The DNA of the CDR3 is TGTGCCAGCAGTGAAACGGGACTAGCAGTCTCTGGGGCCAACGTCCTGACTTTC. This codes for CASSETGLAVSGANVLTF.

The chain joins TRBV7-8 to TRBJ2-7; 9 positions match TRBD2. Germline V gene data show CDR1 as SGHVS and CDR2 as FQNEAQ. The CDR3 has 15 residues. V was clipped by 8 bases and J by 3 bases; unmatched bases: 11. The CDR3 region is CASGNGLAGVYEQYF. The CDR3 DNA is TGTGCCAGCGGCAATGGGTTAGCGGGAGTCTACGAGCAGTACTTC.

This sequence joins TRBV9 and TRBJ1-2; TRBD1 is a possible D gene (6 bases). This CDR3 is 15 amino acids long. V lost 2 bases and J lost 3, with 14 bases in between. Per the germline V gene, CDR1 is SGDLS and CDR2 is YYNGEE. This CDR3 reads CASSVQGSQYYGYTF. The CDR3 DNA sequence: TGTGCCAGCAGCGTCCAGGGGAGTCAGTACTATGGCTACACCTTC.